Listed here are 25 T cell receptor beta chains from one sample, sequenced in a study of T cells after yellow fever vaccination. TCRdb processed the 5' RACE reads anew with MiXCR; each CDR3 protein has one entry. The table lists about 58,000 distinct CDR3 sequences, roughly 6.9% of them singletons. Here the sequenced sample was CD8+ T cells sorted from PBMCs, taken on the day of the first yellow fever vaccination. These receptor sequences come from a man between 18 and 35 years old who received the YFV17D yellow fever vaccine.

This clonotype was counted between two and nine times. The chain links TRBV6-1 to TRBJ2-1, with TRBD1 identical over 7 bases. The germline V gene has CDR1 MNHNS and CDR2 SASEGT. V shed 5 bases, J shed 5 bases, and the junction held 9 bases outside the gene matches. The CDR3 consists of 15 residues. CDR3 protein: CASSKTGSPHNEQFF. Written as DNA, the CDR3 is TGTGCCAGCAGTAAGACAGGGAGCCCGCACAATGAGCAGTTCTTC.

This clonotype was seen many times. The chain recombines TRBV5-1 with TRBJ2-6, with no clear D. The germline V gene has CDR1 SGHRS and CDR2 YFSETQ. The CDR3 is 15 residues long. The V end lost 5 bases, the J end lost 0 bases, and 9 bases lay between the germline ends. The CDR3 region is CASSGIGSGANVLTF. The CDR3 DNA follows: TGCGCCAGCAGTGGGATAGGCTCTGGGGCCAACGTCCTGACTTTC.

This clonotype was counted only a few times. The chain uses TRBV27 and TRBJ2-5, with 9 nucleotides matching TRBD2. The germline CDR1 and CDR2 sequences are MNHEY and SMNVEV (reference sequence). V was pared by 5 bases and J by 2 bases, with 9 bases of the junction left unmatched. The CDR3 sequence is 16 residues long. Here the CDR3 reads CASSHGAGGLQETQYF. In nucleotides, the CDR3 is TGTGCCAGCAGTCACGGAGCGGGGGGCCTACAAGAGACCCAGTACTTC.

This clonotype was found many times. The chain joins TRBV9 to TRBJ1-5; 10 bases are a match to TRBD1. The CDR3 is 16 residues long. Trimming cost V 3 bases and J 8 bases; bases outside gene matches: 11. The V gene's germline CDR1 is SGDLS and CDR2 YYNGEE. The CDR3, as DNA: TGTGCCAGCAGCGAGGGGACAGGGGCCTCGCCAAAGCCCCAGCATTTT. This encodes CASSEGTGASPKPQHF.

This clonotype has at least ten counts. V gene TRBV4-1 combines with J gene TRBJ1-2, with D unclear. Germline V gene sequence: CDR1 MGHRA, CDR2 YSYEKL. The CDR3 length is 15 residues. V lost 4 bases and J lost 3, with 15 bases in between. The chain's CDR3 is CASSRTSEGDYGYTF. In DNA, the CDR3 is TGCGCCAGCAGCCGCACATCGGAAGGAGACTATGGCTACACCTTC.

This clonotype came up many times. The chain employs TRBV10-2 and TRBJ2-3; TRBD1 might be the D (6 bases). The germline V gene encodes CDR1 WSHSY and CDR2 SAAADI. The CDR3 totals 14 residues. Trimming took off 6 bases at V and 7 bases at J, with 17 bases between the two ends. CDR3 DNA: TGCGCCAGCAGGCGAACAGGGACCCAAAATACGCAGTATTTT. Its protein product is CASRRTGTQNTQYF.

This clonotype was counted a few times. V gene TRBV6-5 combines with J gene TRBJ1-3; TRBD1 is a possible D gene (6 bases). CDR3 size: 16 residues. The V end was cut by 2 bases, the J end by 0 bases, with 11 bases between. The germline V gene encodes CDR1 MNHEY and CDR2 SVGAGI. CDR3 nucleotide sequence: TGTGCCAGCAGTTACGGGGGGCTAAGCTCTGGAAACACCATATATTTT. It specifies CASSYGGLSSGNTIYF.

This clonotype was recorded many times. The chain carries TRBV3-1 and TRBJ2-7, with a weak D call TRBD1 (7 bases). V shed 0 bases and J shed 2 bases, with 11 bases lying between them. CDR1 LGHDT and CDR2 YNNKEL come from the germline V gene (reference sequence). There are 15 residues in the CDR3. The CDR3 here is CASSQDRGAPYEQYF. The CDR3 bases are TGTGCCAGCAGCCAAGACAGGGGGGCACCCTACGAGCAGTACTTC.

At least ten counts were recorded for this clonotype. The chain recombines TRBV11-2 with TRBJ2-5; D is ambiguous. Trimming stripped 1 base from V and 2 bases from J, with 5 bases between. CDR3 length: 13 amino acids. CDR1 SGHAT and CDR2 FQNNGV come from the germline V gene. Here the CDR3 reads CASSLGLQETQYF. CDR3 nucleotide sequence: TGTGCCAGCAGCTTAGGTTTACAAGAGACCCAGTACTTC.

This clonotype was counted many times. J is TRBJ2-1 and V is TRBV5-5; TRBD1 matches 8 bases. Germline-derived CDR1 and CDR2 are SGHKS and YYEKEE (reference sequence). CDR3 size: 14 residues. Trimming took 4 bases from V and 6 from J; bases not matched to a gene: 6. The CDR3 is CASSVRTGTNEQFF. The CDR3 DNA is TGTGCCAGCAGCGTCCGGACAGGGACCAATGAGCAGTTCTTC.

Ten or more counts support this clonotype. The chain employs TRBV5-5 and TRBJ2-1; possibly TRBD1 or TRBD2 for D (6 bases each). The V and J ends lost 5 bases and 2 bases respectively, with 14 bases between them. CDR1 and CDR2 from the germline V gene are SGHKS and YYEKEE (reference sequence). The CDR3 loop spans 15 amino acids. Written as DNA, the CDR3 is TGTGCCAGCAGTCTGAGAGGGGGGACCTACAATGAGCAGTTCTTC. Amino acids: CASSLRGGTYNEQFF.

The sample holds a few counts of this clonotype. V and J are TRBV5-1 and TRBJ2-1; D is ambiguous. V was cut by 5 bases and J by 0 bases, with 6 bases left in between. This CDR3 region has 13 residues. From germline, CDR1 is SGHRS and CDR2 YFSETQ. The CDR3 DNA reads TGCGCCAGCAGTATGGGCTCCTACAATGAGCAGTTCTTC. Amino acids: CASSMGSYNEQFF.

This clonotype was seen more than once but under ten times. This chain uses TRBV7-9 with TRBJ2-5; 9 bases match TRBD1. Trimming cost V 5 bases and J 3 bases; bases outside gene matches: 10. Germline V gene lookup returns CDR1 SEHNR and CDR2 FQNEAQ (reference sequence). The CDR3 covers 16 residues. CDR3 residues: CASSPIQGAEEETQYF. The CDR3 DNA sequence: TGTGCCAGCAGCCCAATACAGGGGGCGGAGGAAGAGACCCAGTACTTC.

By proportion, this clonotype is medium-sized. J is TRBJ1-2 and V is TRBV12-3 or TRBV12-4; D unresolved. V was cut by 2 bases and J by 0 bases, with 10 bases left in between. The CDR3 is 15 residues long. The CDR3 reads CASSLISLANYGYTF. The CDR3, as DNA: TGTGCCAGCAGTTTAATCTCCCTAGCTAACTATGGCTACACCTTC.

This clonotype was counted a few times. The chain employs TRBV29-1 and TRBJ2-7; D perhaps matches TRBD1 (6 bases). V was shortened by 3 bases and J by 6 bases, with 12 bases between the two germline ends. The CDR3 spans 12 residues. Germline CDR1 is SQVTM and CDR2 is ANQGSEA. The CDR3 reads CSVEGLGAEQYF. Written as DNA, the CDR3 is TGCAGCGTTGAGGGGTTGGGGGCCGAGCAGTACTTC.

J is TRBJ2-1 and V is TRBV5-4; either TRBD1 or TRBD2 may fit D (5 bases each). The V end lost 0 bases, the J end lost 16 bases, and 17 bases lay between the germline ends. The CDR3 length is 13 residues. Germline V gene data show CDR1 as SGHNT and CDR2 as YYREEE (reference sequence). The CDR3 reads CASSLGGQRPQFF. The CDR3 nucleotides are TGTGCCAGCAGCTTGGGGGGCCAGCGGCCCCAATTCTTC.

This clonotype was detected a few times. The chain combines TRBV15 with TRBJ1-5; 9 nucleotides agree with TRBD1. The CDR3 contains 15 residues. In germline, CDR1 is LNHNV, CDR2 YYDKDF (reference sequence). J lost 4 bases, V lost 3 bases, and 4 bases had no gene match. The CDR3 spells CATSRTGTGNQPQHF. The CDR3 coding sequence is TGTGCCACCAGCAGGACCGGGACAGGGAATCAGCCCCAGCATTTT.

This clonotype was counted only a few times. V and J are TRBV4-1 and TRBJ2-3; TRBD2 aligns across 8 bases. The germline V gene has CDR1 MGHRA and CDR2 YSYEKL. CDR3 length: 17 residues. V shed 4 bases, J shed 6 bases, and the junction held 15 bases outside the gene matches. The CDR3 loop reads CASSPSGGGGGRDTQYF. CDR3 nucleotides: TGCGCCAGCAGCCCCTCGGGTGGGGGCGGGGGGCGGGATACGCAGTATTTT.

This clonotype was recorded at least ten times. The chain is built from TRBV5-4 and TRBJ2-7; tentatively, D is TRBD1 (5 bases). The CDR3 sequence is 13 residues long. Germline V gene sequence: CDR1 SGHNT, CDR2 YYREEE (reference sequence). Trimming left V 4 bases short and J 7 bases short, with 15 bases between. The CDR3 DNA reads TGTGCCAGCAGCCCTCAGACAGTTAAGGAGCAGTACTTC. This encodes CASSPQTVKEQYF.

This clonotype came up a few times. This chain links TRBV29-1 with TRBJ1-1; D unclear. V shed 4 bases and J shed 1 base, with 7 bases lying between them. CDR1 and CDR2 (germline): SQVTM, ANQGSEA. CDR3 length: 12 amino acids. The CDR3 nucleotides are TGCAGCGTTGGAGCGGCGAACACTGAAGCTTTCTTT. As protein: CSVGAANTEAFF.

A single count supports this clonotype. Germline and junction disagree at one end, which may indicate a read error. The genes are TRBV4-2 and TRBJ2-1, with unresolved D. CDR1 is LGHNA and CDR2 is YNFKEQ in the germline V gene. The CDR3 is 14 amino acids. The CDR3, as DNA: TGTGCCAGGAGCCCCGGGCTCCGCTGCAATGAGCAGTTCTTC. Amino acid sequence: CARSPGLRCNEQFF.

This clonotype was counted at least ten times. The rearrangement uses TRBV12-3 or TRBV12-4 and TRBJ2-5; 9 bases agree with TRBD1. The CDR3 runs 16 residues. J gave up 3 bases and V 5 bases, and 10 bases lay outside the gene matches. CDR3 nucleotides: TGTGCCAGCAGTCCTACACAGGGGGCAAGTGAAGAGACCCAGTACTTC. Amino acid sequence: CASSPTQGASEETQYF.

In its sample, this clonotype was seen many times. The chain joins TRBV9 to TRBJ2-2; tentative D call: TRBD2 (5 bases). CDR1 is SGDLS and CDR2 is YYNGEE in the germline V gene. CDR3 length: 15 residues. V was shortened by 0 bases and J by 2 bases, with 8 bases between the two germline ends. CDR3 residues: CASSVETINTGELFF. For the CDR3, the DNA is TGTGCCAGCAGCGTAGAGACTATCAACACCGGGGAGCTGTTTTTT.

This chain connects TRBV7-9 to TRBJ2-7; perhaps TRBD2 as D (7 bases). The V and J ends lost 6 bases and 0 bases respectively, with 18 bases between them. This CDR3 is 16 amino acids long. The germline V gene has CDR1 SEHNR and CDR2 FQNEAQ (reference sequence). CDR3: CASSRITGGYSYEQYF. In DNA, the CDR3 is TGTGCCAGCAGTCGCATCACGGGGGGCTACTCCTACGAGCAGTACTTC.

This clonotype was observed at least ten times. The rearrangement uses TRBV7-2 and TRBJ2-2; D call uncertain. Germline V gives CDR1 SGHTA, CDR2 FQGNSA. The CDR3 runs to 11 residues. V was shortened by 3 bases and J by 9 bases, with 5 bases between the two germline ends. In DNA form, the CDR3 reads TGTGCCAGCAGCTTTTCCCGGGAGCTGTTTTTT. Protein sequence: CASSFSRELFF. Using reference TRBV7-2 and TRBJ2-2 for the parts outside the CDR3, the full variable domain is GAGVSQSPSNKVTEKGKDVELRCDPISGHTALYWYRQSLGQGLEFLIYFQGNSAPDKSGLPSDRFSAERTGGSVSTLTIQRTQQEDSAVYLCASSFSRELFFGEGSRLTVL.